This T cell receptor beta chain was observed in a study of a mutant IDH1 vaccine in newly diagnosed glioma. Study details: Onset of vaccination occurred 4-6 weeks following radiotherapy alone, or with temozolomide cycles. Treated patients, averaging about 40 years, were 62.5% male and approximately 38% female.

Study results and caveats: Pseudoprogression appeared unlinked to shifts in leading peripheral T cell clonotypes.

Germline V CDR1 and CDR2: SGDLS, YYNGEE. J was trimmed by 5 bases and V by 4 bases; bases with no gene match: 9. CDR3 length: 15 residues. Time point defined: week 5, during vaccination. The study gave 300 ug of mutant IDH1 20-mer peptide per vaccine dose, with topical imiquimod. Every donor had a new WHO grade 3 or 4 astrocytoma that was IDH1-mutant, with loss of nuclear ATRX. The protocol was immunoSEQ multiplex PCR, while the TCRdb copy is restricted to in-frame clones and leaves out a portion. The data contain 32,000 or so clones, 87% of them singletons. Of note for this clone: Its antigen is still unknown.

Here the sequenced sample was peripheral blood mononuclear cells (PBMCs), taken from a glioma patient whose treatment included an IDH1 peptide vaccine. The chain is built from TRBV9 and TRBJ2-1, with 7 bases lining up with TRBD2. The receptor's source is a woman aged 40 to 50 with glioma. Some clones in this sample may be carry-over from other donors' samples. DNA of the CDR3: TGTGCCAGCAGCCCGTTGGCGGGAGATAACAATGAGCAGTTCTTC. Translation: CASSPLAGDNNEQFF. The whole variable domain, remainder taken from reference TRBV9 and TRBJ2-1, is DSGVTQTPKHLITATGQRVTLRCSPRSGDLSVYWYQQSLDQGLQFLIQYYNGEERAKGNILERFSAQQFPDLHSELNLSSLELGDSALYFCASSPLAGDNNEQFFGPGTRLTVL.